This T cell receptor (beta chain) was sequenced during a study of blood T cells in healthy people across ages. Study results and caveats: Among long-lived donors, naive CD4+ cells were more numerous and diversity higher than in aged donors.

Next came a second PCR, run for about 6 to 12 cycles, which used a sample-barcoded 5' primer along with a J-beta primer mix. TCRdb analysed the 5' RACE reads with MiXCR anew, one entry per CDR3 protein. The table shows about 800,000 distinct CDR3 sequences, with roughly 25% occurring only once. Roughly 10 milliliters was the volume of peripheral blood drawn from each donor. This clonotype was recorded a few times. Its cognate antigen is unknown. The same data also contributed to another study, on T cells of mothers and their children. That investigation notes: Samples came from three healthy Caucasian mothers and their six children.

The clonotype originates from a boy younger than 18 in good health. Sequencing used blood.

CDR3 coding DNA: TGTGCCAGCAGCCCAGACATGGAGCAGCCCCAGCATTTT. It translates to CASSPDMEQPQHF. The J gene is TRBJ1-5, the V gene TRBV7-2; D gene uncertain. The V and J ends lost 5 bases and 7 bases respectively, with 12 bases between them. Germline CDR1 reads SGHTA; CDR2 reads FQGNSA. This CDR3 has 13 amino acids.